The clone carrying this TCR beta chain appeared a few times. Its antigen remains unknown. Expressed TCRB transcripts were sequenced, since all the RNA that had been isolated was reverse transcribed. Profiled with immunoSEQ multiplex PCR; TCRdb holds only in-frame clones, not every one. This sample yields about 340,000 clones, of which around an eighth are seen a single time; about 0.016% belongs to the top ten. A CD45RO/CCR7/CD25/CD127/CD95/CD27 panel sorted naive, central memory, regulatory and stem cell-like memory CD4+ cells. The data were taken from a study of beta chain features in type 1 diabetes. Study-wide results and caveats: In cDNA sequencing, cells with high TCR expression could be over-represented. Moderate but significant shortening of TCRB CDR3s was recorded in all four CD4+ subsets from Type 1 diabetes patients. A potential PCR bias toward shorter templates would be equal in patient and control samples. It was among patients, rather than healthy donors, that naive, central memory and Treg TCRB repertoires appeared more similar.

J was trimmed by 1 base and V by 7 bases; bases with no gene match: 3. Germline CDR1 and CDR2: MDHEN and SYDVKM. The CDR3 extends over 13 amino acids. Sequencing input: naive CD4+ T cells from blood. This sequence joins TRBV28 and TRBJ2-5, with TRBD1 identical over 7 bases. This clonotype was obtained from a woman younger than 30 with type 1 diabetes. CDR3 in amino acids: CASTRQGQETQYF. The CDR3 region has the DNA TGTGCCAGCACCAGACAGGGCCAAGAGACCCAGTACTTC.